The rows below give T cell receptor beta chains drawn from one sample of a study of blood T cell repertoires in COVID-19. Some clones are missing from TCRdb's copy, which holds only in-frame ones; the method was immunoSEQ multiplex PCR. The data contain roughly 32,000 clones, 85% of them seen just once; the ten biggest clones take up roughly 9.1%. The source material was peripheral blood. These receptors all stem from a man older than 75 with active COVID-19. The CDR3 runs from the conserved cysteine through the conserved F or W. The D gene is left open where the match is weak. Clone size is stated in some rows and not others, as once, few, many or a class when expanded.

J gene	V gene	D gene	clone size	CDR3 protein	CDR3 DNA
TRBJ1-1	TRBV7-3	NA	NA	CASSKNSGDTEAFF	TGTGCCAGCAGTAAAAATTCGGGGGACACTGAAGCTTTCTTT
TRBJ1-6	TRBV7-3	TRBD1	few	CASSSSTGTGSPLHF	TGTGCCAGCAGCTCCTCGACAGGGACAGGGTCACCCCTCCACTTT
TRBJ1-1	TRBV7-2	NA	NA	CASSSRPGENTEAFF	TGTGCCAGCAGCTCGAGACCGGGAGAGAACACTGAAGCTTTCTTT
TRBJ2-3	TRBV18	TRBD2	NA	CASSPRLAAEDTQYF	TGTGCCAGCTCACCAAGACTAGCGGCAGAAGATACGCAGTATTTT
TRBJ2-5	TRBV7-3	TRBD2	NA	CASSREVGGTQYF	TGTGCCAGCAGCCGGGAGGTCGGGGGGACCCAGTACTTC
TRBJ2-3	TRBV4-1	NA	NA	CASSQVGTSGTDTQYF	TGCGCCAGCAGCCAAGTCGGGACTTCAGGCACAGATACGCAGTATTTT
TRBJ2-1	TRBV24-1	TRBD2	NA	CATSDARLAGGRNEQFF	TGTGCCACCAGTGATGCCAGACTAGCGGGGGGGCGGAATGAGCAGTTCTTC
TRBJ2-7	TRBV7-4	TRBD1	NA	CASIRTGGDEQYF	TGTGCCAGCATCCGGACAGGGGGGGACGAGCAGTACTTC
TRBJ2-2	TRBV19	TRBD1	once	CALGDRNTGELFF	TGTGCCCTCGGGGACAGGAACACCGGGGAGCTGTTTTTT
TRBJ1-5	TRBV18	NA	once	CASSPRQVGSNQPQHF	TGTGCCAGCTCACCAAGACAGGTTGGAAGCAATCAGCCCCAGCATTTT
TRBJ2-5	TRBV5-6	TRBD2	NA	CASSFPGLAGSTQETQYF	TGTGCCAGCAGCTTTCCGGGACTAGCGGGGAGTACCCAAGAGACCCAGTACTTC
TRBJ2-3	TRBV6-2/TRBV6-3	TRBD1	NA	CASSGQGLSTDTQYF	TGTGCCAGCAGTGGACAGGGATTGAGCACAGATACGCAGTATTTT
TRBJ1-1	TRBV5-1	NA	NA	CASGLGERAFF	TGCGCCAGCGGATTGGGGGAGAGAGCTTTCTTT
TRBJ1-4	TRBV2	TRBD1	NA	CASQDRGRTEKLFF	TGTGCCAGCCAGGACAGGGGGCGGACTGAAAAACTGTTTTTT
TRBJ1-4	TRBV19	NA	few	CASTQLTTGEKLFF	TGTGCCAGTACACAGCTGACCACAGGGGAAAAACTGTTTTTT
TRBJ2-7	TRBV10-3	TRBD2	NA	CATLPWGQRGPAYEQYF	TGTGCCACACTTCCTTGGGGGCAGCGGGGGCCCGCCTACGAGCAGTACTTC
TRBJ2-2	TRBV5-1	NA	NA	CASSPYVDSNTGELFF	TGCGCCAGCAGCCCCTACGTAGACTCCAACACCGGGGAGCTGTTTTTT
TRBJ2-1	TRBV7-9	TRBD2	NA	CASSLQGGDNEQFF	TGTGCCAGCAGCTTACAGGGAGGGGACAATGAGCAGTTCTTC
TRBJ2-7	TRBV28	TRBD1	NA	CASSQTGRYEQYF	TGTGCCAGCAGCCAGACAGGGAGATACGAGCAGTACTTC
TRBJ2-1	TRBV5-1	NA	NA	CASSLETGSNEQFF	TGCGCCAGCAGCTTGGAGACTGGGTCGAATGAGCAGTTCTTC
TRBJ2-7	TRBV5-4	TRBD1	NA	CASTSGQAPYEQYF	TGTGCCAGCACAAGCGGACAGGCTCCCTACGAGCAGTACTTC
TRBJ2-7	TRBV7-2	NA	NA	CASSPRSYEQYF	TGTGCCAGCAGCCCCCGGTCCTACGAGCAGTACTTC
TRBJ2-1	TRBV7-2	NA	NA	CASSLSTPNEQFF	TGTGCCAGCAGCTTATCTACCCCCAATGAGCAGTTCTTC
TRBJ2-2	TRBV7-2	NA	NA	CASSSYTGELFF	TGTGCCAGCAGCTCCTACACCGGGGAGCTGTTTTTT
TRBJ2-2	TRBV30	TRBD1	NA	CAWRGTGGVTGELFF	TGTGCCTGGAGGGGGACAGGGGGCGTCACCGGGGAGCTGTTTTTT
TRBJ2-2	TRBV5-1	TRBD1	NA	CASSLAPGQGTTGELFF	TGCGCCAGCAGCTTGGCCCCGGGACAGGGGACCACCGGGGAGCTGTTTTTT
TRBJ1-4	TRBV19	TRBD1	few	CASRISGGSEKLFF	TGTGCCAGTAGGATTTCAGGGGGGAGTGAAAAACTGTTTTTT
TRBJ1-5	TRBV27	NA	medium-sized	CASSLQGGQPQHF	TGTGCCAGCAGCCTCCAGGGAGGTCAGCCCCAGCATTTT
TRBJ2-1	TRBV9	TRBD2	NA	CASSPLAGGPDNEQFF	TGTGCCAGCAGCCCCCTCGCGGGGGGGCCCGACAATGAGCAGTTCTTC
TRBJ2-3	TRBV24-1	TRBD2	NA	CATSATGTNTDTQYF	TGTGCCACCAGTGCAACCGGGACTAACACAGATACGCAGTATTTT
TRBJ1-2	TRBV29-1	NA	NA	CSVPNGGSYGYTF	TGCAGCGTTCCAAACGGCGGATCCTATGGCTACACCTTC
TRBJ2-7	TRBV12-3/TRBV12-4	NA	NA	CASSLEGFGEQYF	TGTGCCAGCAGCCTGGAGGGTTTTGGCGAGCAGTACTTC